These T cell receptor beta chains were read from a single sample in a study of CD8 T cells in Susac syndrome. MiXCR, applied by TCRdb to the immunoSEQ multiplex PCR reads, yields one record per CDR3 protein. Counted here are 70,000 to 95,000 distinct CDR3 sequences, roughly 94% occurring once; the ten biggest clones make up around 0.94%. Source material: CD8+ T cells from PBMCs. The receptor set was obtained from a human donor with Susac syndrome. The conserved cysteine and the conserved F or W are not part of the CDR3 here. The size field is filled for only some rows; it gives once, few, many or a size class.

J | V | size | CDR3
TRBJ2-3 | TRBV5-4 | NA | ASRSSTDTQY
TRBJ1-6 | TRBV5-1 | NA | ASSLDWYNSPLH
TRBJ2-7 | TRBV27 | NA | ASRTGQTYEQY
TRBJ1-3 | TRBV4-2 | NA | ASSQVAAGNTIY
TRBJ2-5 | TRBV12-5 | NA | ASGLGTGYQETQY
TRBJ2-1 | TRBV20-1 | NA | SARDPSAYDEQF
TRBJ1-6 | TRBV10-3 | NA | AISEGQVSPLH
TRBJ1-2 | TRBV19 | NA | AILGGADGYT
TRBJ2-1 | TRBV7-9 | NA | ASSGVVRGTYNEQF
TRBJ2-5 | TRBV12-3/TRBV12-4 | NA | ASKEGIQLETQY
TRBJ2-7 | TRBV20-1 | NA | SALTRDYEQY
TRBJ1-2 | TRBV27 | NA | ASRPGQGDSNYGYT
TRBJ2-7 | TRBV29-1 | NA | SVEGSPGTYEQY
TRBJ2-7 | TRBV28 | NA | ASSFVGGGRHEQY
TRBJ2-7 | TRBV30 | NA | AWSVWTRPHEQY
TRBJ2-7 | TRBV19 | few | ASSRGDYEQY
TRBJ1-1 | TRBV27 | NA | ASSLSTPGTEAF
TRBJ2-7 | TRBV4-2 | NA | ASSPGDSGYEQY
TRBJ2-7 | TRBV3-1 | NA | ASSQDLDYYEQY
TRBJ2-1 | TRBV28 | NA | ASTKASPRYNEQF
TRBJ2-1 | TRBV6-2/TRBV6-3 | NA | ASSFTGWDNEQF
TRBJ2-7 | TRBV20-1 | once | SASSSGSVYEQY
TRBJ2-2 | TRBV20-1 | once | SARDSDTGELF
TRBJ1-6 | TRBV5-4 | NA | ASSLADIRLNSPLH
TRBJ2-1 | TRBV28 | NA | ASSPWGRNSYNEQF
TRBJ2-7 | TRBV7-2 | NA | ASSPDGYEQY
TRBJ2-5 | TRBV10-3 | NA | AISEDSGRAKTQY
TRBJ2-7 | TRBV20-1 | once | SARGGVEYEQY
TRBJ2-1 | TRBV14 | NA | ASSSQTSGADNEQF
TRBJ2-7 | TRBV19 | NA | ASSIFHKNYEQY
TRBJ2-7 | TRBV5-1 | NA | ASSPRTGGAYEQY
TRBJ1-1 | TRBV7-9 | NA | ASSFFAGSTEAF
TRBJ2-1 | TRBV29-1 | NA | SMDRIYNEQF
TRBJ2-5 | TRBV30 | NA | AWGGLGGIKETQY
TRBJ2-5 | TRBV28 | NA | ASSRRRDNQETQY
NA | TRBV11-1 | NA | ASSLGSEPRTSGLYEQY